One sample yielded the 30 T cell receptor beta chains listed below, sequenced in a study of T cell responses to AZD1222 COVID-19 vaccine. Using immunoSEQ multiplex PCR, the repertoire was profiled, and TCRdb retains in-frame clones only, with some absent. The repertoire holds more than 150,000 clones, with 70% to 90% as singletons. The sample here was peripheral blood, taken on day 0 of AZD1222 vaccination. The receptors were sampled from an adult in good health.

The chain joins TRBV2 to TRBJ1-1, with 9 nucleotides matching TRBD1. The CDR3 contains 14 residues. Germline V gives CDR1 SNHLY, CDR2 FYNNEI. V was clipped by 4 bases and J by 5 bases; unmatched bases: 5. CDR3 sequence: CASSGGQGITEAFF. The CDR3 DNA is TGTGCCAGCAGTGGTGGACAGGGGATTACTGAAGCTTTCTTT.

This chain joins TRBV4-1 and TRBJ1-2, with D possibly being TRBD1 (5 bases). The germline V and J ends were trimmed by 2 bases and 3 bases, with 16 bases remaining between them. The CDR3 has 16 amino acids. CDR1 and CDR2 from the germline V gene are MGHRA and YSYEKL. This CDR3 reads CASSQPRATGDYGYTF. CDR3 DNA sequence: TGCGCCAGCAGCCAACCCCGCGCAACGGGGGACTATGGCTACACCTTC.

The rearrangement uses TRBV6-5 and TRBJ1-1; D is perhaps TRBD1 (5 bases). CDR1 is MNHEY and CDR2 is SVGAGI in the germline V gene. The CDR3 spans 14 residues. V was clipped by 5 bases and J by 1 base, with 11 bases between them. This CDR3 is CASSNDGQNTEAFF. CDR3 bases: TGTGCCAGCAGTAACGACGGACAGAACACTGAAGCTTTCTTT.

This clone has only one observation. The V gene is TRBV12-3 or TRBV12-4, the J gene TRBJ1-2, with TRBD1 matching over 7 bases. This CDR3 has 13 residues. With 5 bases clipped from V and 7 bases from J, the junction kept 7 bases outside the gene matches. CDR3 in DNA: TGTGCCAGCAGTCAGGGACAGCCCTTTGGCTACACCTTC. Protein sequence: CASSQGQPFGYTF.

The CDR3 coding sequence is TGTGCCAGCAGCGGGACTAGCGGGGGTGGGAATGAGCAGTTCTTC. As protein: CASSGTSGGGNEQFF. The gene calls are TRBV7-6 and TRBJ2-1, with 14 bases aligning to TRBD2. This CDR3 has 15 amino acids. CDR1 is SGHVS, CDR2 FNYEAQ, per germline. J lost 7 bases, V lost 5 bases, and 4 bases had no gene match. The whole variable domain, remainder taken from reference TRBV7-6 and TRBJ2-1, is GAGVSQSPRYKVTKRGQDVALRCDPISGHVSLYWYRQALGQGPEFLTYFNYEAQQDKSGLPNDRFSAERPEGSISTLTIQRTEQRDSAMYRCASSGTSGGGNEQFFGPGTRLTVL.

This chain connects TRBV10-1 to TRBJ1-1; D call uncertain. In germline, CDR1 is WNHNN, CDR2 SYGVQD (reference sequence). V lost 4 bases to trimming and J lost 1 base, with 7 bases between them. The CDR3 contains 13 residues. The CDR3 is CASSALSNTEAFF. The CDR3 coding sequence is TGCGCCAGCAGTGCACTCTCGAACACTGAAGCTTTCTTT.

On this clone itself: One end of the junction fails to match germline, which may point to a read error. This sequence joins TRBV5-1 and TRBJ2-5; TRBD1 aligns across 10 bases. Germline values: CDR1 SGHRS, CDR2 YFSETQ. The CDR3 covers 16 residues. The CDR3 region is CASTLGDRGFQETQYF. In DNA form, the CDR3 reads TGCGCCAGCACCTTGGGGGACAGGGGTTTCCAAGAGACCCAGTACTTC.

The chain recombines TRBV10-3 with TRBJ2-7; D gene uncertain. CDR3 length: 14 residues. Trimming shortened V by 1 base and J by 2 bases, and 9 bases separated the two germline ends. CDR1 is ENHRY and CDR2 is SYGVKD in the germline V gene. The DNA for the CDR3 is TGTGCCATCAGTGAGTTGGGTCCTCCCTACGAGCAGTACTTC. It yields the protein CAISELGPPYEQYF.

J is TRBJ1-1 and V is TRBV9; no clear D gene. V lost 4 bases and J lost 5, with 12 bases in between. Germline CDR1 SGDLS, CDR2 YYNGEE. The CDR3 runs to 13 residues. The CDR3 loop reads CASSPSSGTEAFF. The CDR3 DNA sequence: TGTGCCAGCAGCCCAAGTTCGGGTACTGAAGCTTTCTTT.

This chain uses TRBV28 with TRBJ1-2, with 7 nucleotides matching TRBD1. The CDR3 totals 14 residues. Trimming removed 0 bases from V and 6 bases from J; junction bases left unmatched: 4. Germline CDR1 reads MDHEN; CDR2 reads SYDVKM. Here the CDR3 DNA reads TGTGCCAGCAGTTTATGGCAGGGGGGCCATGGCTACACCTTC. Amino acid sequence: CASSLWQGGHGYTF.

The CDR3 bases are TGTGCCAGTAGTATAATACCGCGGGGGGCTACCGAGCAGTACTTC. This gives the protein CASSIIPRGATEQYF. The V gene is TRBV19, the J gene TRBJ2-7; 8 nucleotides agree with TRBD2. CDR1 is LNHDA and CDR2 is SQIVND in the germline V gene (reference sequence). The CDR3 is 15 residues long. The trim removed 2 bases at V and 6 bases at J, leaving 9 bases unmatched. The full variable domain, completed using reference TRBV19 and TRBJ2-7, is DGGITQSPKYLFRKEGQNVTLSCEQNLNHDAMYWYRQDPGQGLRLIYYSQIVNDFQKGDIAEGYSVSREKKESFPLTVTSAQKNPTAFYLCASSIIPRGATEQYFGPGTRLTVT.

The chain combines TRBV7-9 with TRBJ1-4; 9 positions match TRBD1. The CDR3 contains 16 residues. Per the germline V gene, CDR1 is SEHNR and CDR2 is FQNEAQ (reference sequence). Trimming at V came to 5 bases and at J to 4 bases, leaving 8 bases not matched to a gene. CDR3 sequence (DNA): TGTGCCAGCAGCCCACCCGGGACAGGGATTAATGAAAAACTGTTTTTT. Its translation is CASSPPGTGINEKLFF.

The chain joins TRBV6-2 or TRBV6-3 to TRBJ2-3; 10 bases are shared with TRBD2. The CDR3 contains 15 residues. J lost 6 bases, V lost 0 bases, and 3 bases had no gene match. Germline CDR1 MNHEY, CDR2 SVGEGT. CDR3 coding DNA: TGTGCCAGCAGTTACTCGGCTAGCGGGGGCGATACGCAGTATTTT. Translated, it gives CASSYSASGGDTQYF.

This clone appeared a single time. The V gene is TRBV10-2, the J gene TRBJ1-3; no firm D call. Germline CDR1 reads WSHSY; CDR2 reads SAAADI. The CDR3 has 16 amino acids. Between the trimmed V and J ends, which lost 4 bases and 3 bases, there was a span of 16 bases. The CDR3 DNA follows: TGCGCCAGCAGTGGACTCCCCGGACCGGGTGGAAACACCATATATTTT. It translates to CASSGLPGPGGNTIYF.

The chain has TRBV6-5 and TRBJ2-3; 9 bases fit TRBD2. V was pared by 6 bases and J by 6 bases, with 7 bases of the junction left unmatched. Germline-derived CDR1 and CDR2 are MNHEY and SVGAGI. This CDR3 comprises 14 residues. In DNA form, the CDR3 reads TGTGCCAGCAGCCCCGGGACTAGCCTCGATACGCAGTATTTT. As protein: CASSPGTSLDTQYF.

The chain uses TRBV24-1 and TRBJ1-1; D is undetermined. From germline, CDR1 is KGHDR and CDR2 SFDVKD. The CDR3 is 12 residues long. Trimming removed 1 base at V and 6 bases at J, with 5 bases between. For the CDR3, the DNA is TGTGCCACCAGTGATTTTAGATCTGAAGCTTTCTTT. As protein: CATSDFRSEAFF.

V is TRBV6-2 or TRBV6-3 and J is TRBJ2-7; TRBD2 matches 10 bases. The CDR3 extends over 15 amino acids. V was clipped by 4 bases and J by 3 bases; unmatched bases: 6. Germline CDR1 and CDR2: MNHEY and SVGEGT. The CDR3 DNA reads TGTGCCAGCAGTTCCCCGGGACTAGCGTTCTACGAGCAGTACTTC. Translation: CASSSPGLAFYEQYF.

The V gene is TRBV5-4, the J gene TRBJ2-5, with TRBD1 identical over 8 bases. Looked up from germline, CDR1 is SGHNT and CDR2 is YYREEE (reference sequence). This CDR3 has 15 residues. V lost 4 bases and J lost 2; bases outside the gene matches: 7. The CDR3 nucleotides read TGTGCCAGCAGCACAGACAGGGGTTGGCAAGAGACCCAGTACTTC. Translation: CASSTDRGWQETQYF.

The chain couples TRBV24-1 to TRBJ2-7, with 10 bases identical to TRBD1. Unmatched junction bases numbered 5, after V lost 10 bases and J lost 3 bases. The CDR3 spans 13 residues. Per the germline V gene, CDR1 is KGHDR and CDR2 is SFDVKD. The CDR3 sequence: CATRQGASYEQYF. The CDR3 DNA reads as TGTGCCACTCGACAGGGGGCTAGCTACGAGCAGTACTTC.

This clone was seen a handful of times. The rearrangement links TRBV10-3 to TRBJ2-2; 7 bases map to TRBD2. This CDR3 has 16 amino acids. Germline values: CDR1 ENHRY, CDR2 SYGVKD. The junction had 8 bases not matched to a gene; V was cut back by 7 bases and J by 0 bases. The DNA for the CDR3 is TGTGCCATCACCGAAAGGGAGGGATCGAACACCGGGGAGCTGTTTTTT. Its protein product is CAITEREGSNTGELFF.

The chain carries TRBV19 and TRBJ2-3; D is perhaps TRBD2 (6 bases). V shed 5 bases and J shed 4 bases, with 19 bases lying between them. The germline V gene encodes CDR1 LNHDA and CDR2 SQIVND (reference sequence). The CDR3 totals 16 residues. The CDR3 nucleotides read TGTGCCAGTAGTTTCCCGGACCGAAGGGAGGCAGATACGCAGTATTTT. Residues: CASSFPDRREADTQYF.

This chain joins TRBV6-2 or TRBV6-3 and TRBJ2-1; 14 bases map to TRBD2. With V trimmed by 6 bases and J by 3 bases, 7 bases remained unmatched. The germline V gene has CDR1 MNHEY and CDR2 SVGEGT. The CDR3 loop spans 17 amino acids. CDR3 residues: CASSQTSGGGYYNEQFF. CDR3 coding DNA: TGTGCCAGCAGCCAGACTAGCGGGGGGGGATACTACAATGAGCAGTTCTTC.

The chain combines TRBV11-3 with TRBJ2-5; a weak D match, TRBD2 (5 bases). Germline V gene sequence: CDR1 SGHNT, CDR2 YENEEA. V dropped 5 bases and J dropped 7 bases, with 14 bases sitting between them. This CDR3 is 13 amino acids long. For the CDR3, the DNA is TGTGCCAGCAGCCTACGGGCGGGCTGGACCCAGTACTTC. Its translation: CASSLRAGWTQYF.

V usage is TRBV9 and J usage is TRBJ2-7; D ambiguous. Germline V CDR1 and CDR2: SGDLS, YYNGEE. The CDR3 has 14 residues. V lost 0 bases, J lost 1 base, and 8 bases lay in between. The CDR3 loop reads CASSVEGTSYEQYF. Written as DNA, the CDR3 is TGTGCCAGCAGCGTAGAAGGCACATCCTACGAGCAGTACTTC. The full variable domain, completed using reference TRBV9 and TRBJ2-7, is DSGVTQTPKHLITATGQRVTLRCSPRSGDLSVYWYQQSLDQGLQFLIQYYNGEERAKGNILERFSAQQFPDLHSELNLSSLELGDSALYFCASSVEGTSYEQYFGPGTRLTVT.

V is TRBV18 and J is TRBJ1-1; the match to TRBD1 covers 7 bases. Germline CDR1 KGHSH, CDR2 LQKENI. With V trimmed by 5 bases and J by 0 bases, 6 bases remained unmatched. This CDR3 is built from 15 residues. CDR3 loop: CASSDGTVMNTEAFF. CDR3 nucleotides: TGTGCCAGCTCAGATGGGACAGTCATGAACACTGAAGCTTTCTTT.

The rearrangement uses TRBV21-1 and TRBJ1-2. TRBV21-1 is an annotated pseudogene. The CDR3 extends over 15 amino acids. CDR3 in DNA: TGTGCCAGCAGCGGGCGCCGGGACTCCTCTGGAGGCTACACCTTC. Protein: CASSGRRDSSGGYTF.

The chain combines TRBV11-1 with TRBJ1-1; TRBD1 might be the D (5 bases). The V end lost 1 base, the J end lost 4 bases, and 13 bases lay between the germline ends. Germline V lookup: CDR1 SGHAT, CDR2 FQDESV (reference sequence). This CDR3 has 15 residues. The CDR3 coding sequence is TGTGCCAGCAGCTTAGAGCGCAGGGTCAGCACTGAAGCTTTCTTT. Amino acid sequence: CASSLERRVSTEAFF. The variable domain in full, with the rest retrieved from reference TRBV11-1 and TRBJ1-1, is EAEVAQSPRYKITEKSQAVAFWCDPISGHATLYWYRQILGQGPELLVQFQDESVVDDSQLPKDRFSAERLKGVDSTLKIQPAELGDSAMYLCASSLERRVSTEAFFGQGTRLTVV.

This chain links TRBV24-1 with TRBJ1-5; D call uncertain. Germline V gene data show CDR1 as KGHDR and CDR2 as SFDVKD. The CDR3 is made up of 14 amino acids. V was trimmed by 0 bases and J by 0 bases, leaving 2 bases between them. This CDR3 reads CATSDLDSNQPQHF. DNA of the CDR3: TGTGCCACCAGTGATTTGGATAGCAATCAGCCCCAGCATTTT.

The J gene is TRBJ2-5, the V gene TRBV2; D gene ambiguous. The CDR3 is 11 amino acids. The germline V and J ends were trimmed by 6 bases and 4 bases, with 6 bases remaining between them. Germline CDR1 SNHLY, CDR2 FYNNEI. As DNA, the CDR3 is TGTGCCAGCAGGGCTCGAGAGACCCAGTACTTC. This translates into CASRARETQYF.

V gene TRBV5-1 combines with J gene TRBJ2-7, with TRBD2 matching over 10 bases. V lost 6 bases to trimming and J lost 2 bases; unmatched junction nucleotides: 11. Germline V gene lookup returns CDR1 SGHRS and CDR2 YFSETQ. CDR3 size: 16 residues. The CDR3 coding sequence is TGCGCCAGCATCCCCCAAAGCGGGAGGGATCCCTACGAGCAGTACTTC. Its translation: CASIPQSGRDPYEQYF.